This T cell receptor (beta chain) stems from a study of shared clonotypes between healthy human individuals. Regarding the study as a whole: Larger richness was generally estimated for naive than memory subsets. Exclusively blood specimens were collected; tissue repertoires likely differ.

With V trimmed by 4 bases and J by 6 bases, 13 bases remained unmatched. The CDR3 length is 16 residues. The germline gives CDR1 SEHNR, CDR2 FQNEAQ (reference sequence). CD45RO negativity and positive selection for CCR7 defined naive CD8 cells, a population that excluded terminally differentiated effector memory CD45RA+ cells. Using immunoSEQ multiplex PCR, the repertoire was profiled, and TCRdb retains in-frame clones only, with some absent. The sample lists around 2,000,000 clones, about 93% occurring once. In this sample, this clone turned up once. Its antigen is still unknown. The receptor was derived from a man aged 18-30 years in good health. Some clones in this sample may be carry-over from other donors' samples. The V call is TRBV7-9, the J call TRBJ2-3, with 7 nucleotides matching TRBD2. The sample taken for sequencing was naive CD8+ T cells from PBMCs. In DNA form, the CDR3 reads TGTGCCAGCAGCTCTCTCACTAGCGCCCCGCGTGATACGCAGTATTTT. Translation gives CASSSLTSAPRDTQYF.